The 32 T cell receptor beta chains below were found in one sample sequenced in a study of human T cells and chemical hapten exposure. Time point specified: pre-sensitization, week 0. Treatment noted: therapeutic diphenylcyclopropenone sensitization with weekly scalp DPC. TCRdb re-called the RACE reads through MiXCR, storing one row per CDR3 protein. The sample shows about 80,000 distinct CDR3 sequences, roughly 15% of them seen only once. Sequencing was performed on whole blood, taken in connection with sensitization to the hapten diphenylcyclopropenone (DPC). These receptors were obtained from a woman in her fifties or sixties with alopecia areata. Some clones in this sample may be carry-over from other donors' samples.

The chain employs TRBV18 and TRBJ1-6; D gene unclear. CDR3 length: 14 residues. V shed 4 bases and J shed 7 bases, with 11 bases lying between them. CDR1 and CDR2 (germline): KGHSH, LQKENI. The CDR3 coding sequence is TGTGCCAGCTCACTGGATCGATACAATTCACCCCTCCACTTT. Translating it yields CASSLDRYNSPLHF.

This sequence joins TRBV7-8 and TRBJ2-7, with 11 nucleotides matching TRBD2. Per germline, CDR1 SGHVS and CDR2 FQNEAQ. Trimming removed 8 bases from V and 6 bases from J; junction bases left unmatched: 9. The CDR3 has 14 amino acids. The CDR3 is CASSVSGRGGEQYF. In nucleotides, the CDR3 is TGTGCCAGCTCCGTTAGCGGGAGGGGCGGCGAGCAGTACTTC.

The chain carries TRBV10-2 and TRBJ2-5; D unresolved. V was trimmed by 10 bases and J by 1 base, leaving 10 bases between them. Germline CDR1 is WSHSY and CDR2 is SAAADI. The CDR3 consists of 12 residues. CDR3 sequence reads: CATGPSQETQYF. DNA of the CDR3: TGCGCCACCGGACCCAGCCAAGAGACCCAGTACTTC.

The chain links TRBV20-1 to TRBJ2-1; D is perhaps TRBD1 or TRBD2 (5 bases each). CDR1 is DFQATT, CDR2 SNEGSKA, per germline (reference sequence). This CDR3 contains 19 residues. Trimming stripped 5 bases from V and 0 bases from J, with 26 bases between. The CDR3 reads CSAPSGRFKLSSSYNEQFF. Here the CDR3 DNA reads TGCAGTGCTCCTTCGGGGCGGTTCAAGCTTAGTAGCTCCTACAATGAGCAGTTCTTC.

The J gene is TRBJ1-5, the V gene TRBV11-3; possibly TRBD1 for D (5 bases). CDR3 length: 17 amino acids. Trimming left V 1 base short and J 2 bases short, with 15 bases between. From germline, CDR1 is SGHNT and CDR2 YENEEA. This CDR3 is CASSLVDRPVGNQPQHF. CDR3 sequence (DNA): TGTGCCAGCAGCTTAGTTGACAGACCCGTCGGCAATCAGCCCCAGCATTTT. Variable domain in full (rest from reference TRBV11-3 and TRBJ1-5): EAGVVQSPRYKIIEKKQPVAFWCNPISGHNTLYWYLQNLGQGPELLIRYENEEAVDDSQLPKDRFSAERLKGVDSTLKIQPAELGDSAVYLCASSLVDRPVGNQPQHFGDGTRLSIL.

In this sample, this clonotype turned up a few times. The V gene is TRBV7-9, the J gene TRBJ2-7; the D gene is possibly TRBD2 (5 bases). The V end lost 5 bases, the J end lost 4 bases, and 12 bases lay between the germline ends. The CDR3 has 13 amino acids. The germline V gene has CDR1 SEHNR and CDR2 FQNEAQ (reference sequence). CDR3 amino acids: CASSDEGRYEQYF. The CDR3 DNA sequence: TGTGCCAGCAGCGACGAGGGTCGGTACGAGCAGTACTTC.

The chain links TRBV9 to TRBJ1-4; unclear D gene. This CDR3 spans 15 amino acids. CDR1 is SGDLS and CDR2 is YYNGEE in the germline V gene. Between the trimmed V and J ends, which lost 5 bases and 0 bases, there was a span of 11 bases. CDR3 region: CASSVRATTNEKLFF. Here the CDR3 DNA reads TGTGCCAGCAGTGTCCGGGCCACAACTAATGAAAAACTGTTTTTT.

This clonotype has more than one count but fewer than ten. V is TRBV20-1 and J is TRBJ2-7, with 10 bases identical to TRBD2. In germline, CDR1 is DFQATT, CDR2 SNEGSKA (reference sequence). This CDR3 has 15 amino acids. J gave up 5 bases and V 0 bases, and 7 bases lay outside the gene matches. CDR3 loop: CSARDLASGRHEQYF. The DNA for the CDR3 is TGCAGTGCTAGAGATCTGGCTAGCGGGAGACACGAGCAGTACTTC.

This rearrangement joins TRBV10-3 to TRBJ1-4, with D uncertain. The V gene lost 2 bases and the J gene lost 8 bases, with 6 bases spanning the gap. This CDR3 is 12 amino acids long. Germline V gives CDR1 ENHRY, CDR2 SYGVKD. The CDR3 nucleotides read TGTGCCATCAGTGAGGCAGGAGAAAAACTGTTTTTT. This encodes CAISEAGEKLFF.

This clonotype has a handful of counts. V and J are TRBV4-1 and TRBJ2-2, with a weak D call TRBD1 (6 bases). This CDR3 spans 16 amino acids. CDR1 is MGHRA and CDR2 is YSYEKL in the germline V gene. V shed 3 bases and J shed 1 base, with 12 bases lying between them. The CDR3 DNA is TGCGCCAGCAGCCAGACGACAGGCCTGAACACCGGGGAGCTGTTTTTT. Translated: CASSQTTGLNTGELFF.

This chain connects TRBV12-3 or TRBV12-4 to TRBJ2-3; D unclear. The CDR3 covers 14 residues. Trimming took 2 bases from V and 1 from J, leaving 7 bases between them. CDR3 sequence reads: CASSLPGGTDTQYF. CDR3 nucleotides: TGTGCCAGCAGTTTACCAGGAGGCACAGATACGCAGTATTTT.

This clonotype was detected ten times or more. The chain links TRBV7-9 to TRBJ2-1; D call uncertain. Trimming left V 11 bases short and J 0 bases short, with 14 bases between. This CDR3 region has 14 residues. Per the germline V gene, CDR1 is SEHNR and CDR2 is FQNEAQ (reference sequence). The CDR3 spells CAGDSRNSYNEQFF. The CDR3, as DNA: TGTGCCGGTGACTCCCGCAACTCCTACAATGAGCAGTTCTTC.

A word on this clonotype: Sequence at one end of the junction differs from germline and may be a read error. The rearrangement links TRBV25-1 to TRBJ2-3; 7 positions agree with TRBD1. Germline lookup yields CDR1 MGHDK and CDR2 SYGVNS. The CDR3 is made up of 12 amino acids. The CDR3 DNA sequence: TGTGCCAGCAACAGGGGTACAGATGCGCAGTATTTT. It translates to CASNRGTDAQYF.

This chain links TRBV5-1 with TRBJ2-2; D unclear. The germline V and J ends were trimmed by 4 bases and 4 bases, with 11 bases remaining between them. This CDR3 comprises 14 residues. CDR1 SGHRS and CDR2 YFSETQ come from the germline V gene. The CDR3 here is CASSREKSTGELFF. As DNA, the CDR3 is TGCGCCAGCAGCAGAGAGAAGAGCACCGGGGAGCTGTTTTTT.

CDR3 amino acids: CASSPGLSGTNVLTF. DNA for the CDR3: TGTGCCAGCAGTCCCGGACTGTCTGGTACCAACGTCCTGACTTTC. J is TRBJ2-6 and V is TRBV7-9; D may be TRBD2 (5 bases). This CDR3 has 15 amino acids. Looked up from germline, CDR1 is SEHNR and CDR2 is FQNEAQ (reference sequence). The V end was cut by 6 bases, the J end by 8 bases, with 17 bases between.

J is TRBJ2-5 and V is TRBV2; 10 bases map to TRBD2. Per germline, CDR1 SNHLY and CDR2 FYNNEI. This CDR3 has 15 amino acids. V lost 6 bases to trimming and J lost 2 bases; unmatched junction nucleotides: 6. The CDR3 here is CASRRQLAGQETQYF. Here the CDR3 DNA reads TGTGCCAGCAGACGACAACTAGCGGGACAAGAGACCCAGTACTTC.

The CDR3 loop reads CASSYSRLTGTYSGNTIYF. CDR3 in DNA: TGTGCCAGCAGTTACTCTCGATTGACAGGGACTTACTCTGGAAACACCATATATTTT. This chain uses TRBV6-5 with TRBJ1-3, with 7 bases matching TRBD1. V shed 0 bases, J shed 0 bases, and the junction held 11 bases outside the gene matches. This CDR3 contains 19 residues. Looked up from germline, CDR1 is MNHEY and CDR2 is SVGAGI.

A few counts support this clonotype. This chain links TRBV30 with TRBJ1-2; TRBD1 is a possible D gene (6 bases). Trimming took 2 bases from V and 8 from J, leaving 15 bases between them. The CDR3 has 13 residues. CDR1 and CDR2 (germline): GTSNPN, SVGIG (reference sequence). CDR3 nucleotide sequence: TGTGCCTGGAGTCTAACAGGGACTGGCGGCTACACCTTC. Translating gives CAWSLTGTGGYTF.

This clonotype was observed at least ten times. The rearrangement uses TRBV2 and TRBJ1-2, with D tentatively TRBD1 (5 bases). CDR1 SNHLY and CDR2 FYNNEI come from the germline V gene. Trimming removed 0 bases at V and 9 bases at J, with 14 bases between. The CDR3 has 14 amino acids. The CDR3 region has the DNA TGTGCCAGCAGTGAAGCCCGGATCGAGGGGAGCTACACCTTC. It yields the protein CASSEARIEGSYTF.

There are a few counts of this clonotype. The genes are TRBV11-3 and TRBJ2-7, with 9 bases aligning to TRBD1. CDR1 is SGHNT, CDR2 YENEEA, per germline. The CDR3 length is 15 residues. V lost 5 bases and J lost 3; bases outside the gene matches: 8. CDR3 nucleotide sequence: TGTGCCAGCAGCCGCGTCGGACAGGGGAACTACGAGCAGTACTTC. Amino acid sequence: CASSRVGQGNYEQYF.

A few counts support this clonotype. The chain has TRBV7-2 and TRBJ2-3; D not certain. V dropped 6 bases and J dropped 2 bases, with 6 bases sitting between them. The CDR3 loop spans 12 amino acids. Looked up from germline, CDR1 is SGHTA and CDR2 is FQGNSA. The CDR3 DNA reads TGTGCCAGCAGAGATAACACAGATACGCAGTATTTT. Encoded protein: CASRDNTDTQYF.

The rearrangement joins TRBV6-5 to TRBJ1-1; unclear D gene. V lost 0 bases and J lost 1, with 9 bases in between. CDR3 length equals 15 residues. From germline, CDR1 is MNHEY and CDR2 SVGAGI. CDR3 loop: CASSYSIAGNTEAFF. CDR3 bases: TGTGCCAGCAGTTACTCGATTGCAGGGAACACTGAAGCTTTCTTT.

This rearrangement joins TRBV4-1 to TRBJ2-1; tentatively, D is TRBD1 (6 bases). V was clipped by 4 bases and J by 7 bases, with 17 bases between them. The length of the CDR3 is 15 residues. Germline V gene data show CDR1 as MGHRA and CDR2 as YSYEKL. CDR3 bases: TGCGCCAGCAGCCTATTAGGGGGAGCGTGGAATGAGCAGTTCTTC. Its protein is CASSLLGGAWNEQFF.

The chain has TRBV29-1 and TRBJ2-1; D gene uncertain. Germline CDR1 is SQVTM and CDR2 is ANQGSEA. Trimming took 3 bases from V and 2 from J, leaving 8 bases between them. CDR3 size: 13 residues. The CDR3 is CSVDVGTYNEQFF. The CDR3 region has the DNA TGCAGCGTTGACGTGGGGACCTACAATGAGCAGTTCTTC.

In its sample, this clonotype was seen many times. V usage is TRBV6-5 and J usage is TRBJ1-4; no reliable D call. In germline, CDR1 is MNHEY, CDR2 SVGAGI. The CDR3 is 12 amino acids. With 5 bases removed from V and 7 bases from J, the gap between germline ends came to 8 bases. The CDR3 nucleotides read TGTGCCAGCAGTCCGGATGGTGAAAAACTGTTTTTT. Translation gives CASSPDGEKLFF.

This clonotype appeared many times. The rearrangement uses TRBV5-1 and TRBJ2-1; 9 positions match TRBD1. V was clipped by 4 bases and J by 7 bases; unmatched bases: 12. The CDR3 loop spans 16 amino acids. Per the germline V gene, CDR1 is SGHRS and CDR2 is YFSETQ. The CDR3 reads CASSRSRDRAQNEQFF. CDR3 in DNA: TGCGCCAGCAGCCGTTCCCGGGACAGGGCCCAAAATGAGCAGTTCTTC.

This clonotype appeared many times. V gene TRBV11-2 combines with J gene TRBJ2-3; 9 nucleotides agree with TRBD2. The CDR3 has 16 amino acids. J was trimmed by 4 bases and V by 5 bases; bases with no gene match: 10. Germline lookup yields CDR1 SGHAT and CDR2 FQNNGV. CDR3 DNA sequence: TGTGCCAGCAGCCTTGTTAGCGGGAGTAGTTCAGATACGCAGTATTTT. Amino acids: CASSLVSGSSSDTQYF.

The chain has TRBV6-6 and TRBJ2-3, with D tentatively TRBD1 (7 bases). The germline V gene encodes CDR1 MNHNY and CDR2 SVGAGI (reference sequence). V was cut by 6 bases and J by 0 bases, with 10 bases left in between. The length of the CDR3 is 14 residues. The CDR3 sequence is CASRQGGSTDTQYF. CDR3 in DNA: TGTGCCAGCAGGCAGGGGGGTAGCACAGATACGCAGTATTTT.

The V and J genes are TRBV20-1 and TRBJ2-1, with 9 positions matching TRBD2. Germline loops: CDR1 DFQATT, CDR2 SNEGSKA (reference sequence). The J segment lost 4 bases and the V segment lost 0 bases, leaving 10 bases of the junction unmatched. The CDR3 spans 17 residues. CDR3 DNA sequence: TGCAGTGCTAGAGATGGGTCTCGGACTAGCGTTTACAATGAGCAGTTCTTC. Protein product: CSARDGSRTSVYNEQFF.

This clonotype has more than one count but fewer than ten. V gene TRBV20-1 combines with J gene TRBJ2-7; 9 bases are shared with TRBD1. The V and J ends lost 6 bases and 3 bases, in that order; junction bases with no gene match: 6. This CDR3 has 13 residues. The germline gives CDR1 DFQATT, CDR2 SNEGSKA (reference sequence). The CDR3 sequence: CSAPGQGNYEQYF. As DNA, the CDR3 is TGCAGTGCCCCAGGACAGGGGAACTACGAGCAGTACTTC.

This clonotype was observed at least ten times. The rearrangement uses TRBV9 and TRBJ1-2; D is unclear. The V end lost 0 bases, the J end lost 8 bases, and 8 bases lay between the germline ends. The CDR3 is 12 residues long. The germline V gene encodes CDR1 SGDLS and CDR2 YYNGEE. The CDR3 nucleotides read TGTGCCAGCAGCGTAGATGGAGGCGGCTACACCTTC. Residues: CASSVDGGGYTF.

This clonotype was seen repeatedly, ten times or more. The CDR3: CSVRPSGLETQYF. The CDR3 DNA is TGCAGCGTCCGCCCATCGGGACTGGAGACCCAGTACTTC. The J gene is TRBJ2-5, the V gene TRBV29-1; perhaps TRBD2 as D (6 bases). Germline loops: CDR1 SQVTM, CDR2 ANQGSEA. V was trimmed by 6 bases and J by 5 bases, leaving 16 bases between them. The CDR3 extends over 13 amino acids. The full variable domain, rest sourced from reference TRBV29-1 and TRBJ2-5, is SAVISQKPSRDICQRGTSLTIQCQVDSQVTMMFWYRQQPGQSLTLIATANQGSEATYESGFVIDKFPISRPNLTFSTLTVSNMSPEDSSIYLCSVRPSGLETQYFGPGTRLLVL.